The following is a TCR beta chain sequence with its context. Its target is unknown. The patients all showed relapse after autologous stem cell transplantation, while their brentuximab vedotin exposure varied. Complete response, partial response or progressive disease constituted the best responses recorded. Generated by immunoSEQ multiplex PCR, the TCRdb table keeps only in-frame clones and is missing some. The table lists over 70,000 clones, roughly 90% of them singletons, with 20% to 25% in the top ten. The data were obtained in a study of PD-1 blockade in classical Hodgkin lymphoma. Study-level findings and limits: Similar baseline diversity was found in complete responders and newly diagnosed patients. After ASCT, patients who started nivolumab under 1 year later were excluded. Newly diagnosed patients had baseline TCR diversity that was reportedly lower than that of healthy donors.

This specimen consisted of peripheral blood mononuclear cells (PBMCs), obtained at baseline. The TCR sequence derives from a human donor with classical Hodgkin lymphoma.

The CDR3 DNA sequence: TGTGCCAGCAGTGGACTGGGACCAGTCAACACCATATATTTT. The encoded protein is CASSGLGPVNTIYF. This chain joins TRBV2 and TRBJ1-3, with a tentative D call TRBD1 (5 bases). The length of the CDR3 is 14 residues. CDR1 and CDR2 (germline): SNHLY, FYNNEI. V was trimmed by 4 bases and J by 7 bases, leaving 14 bases between them.